This T cell receptor beta chain stems from a study of identical twins. Via MiXCR, TCRdb re-called the 5' RACE reads, giving one row per CDR3 protein. This table has around 570,000 distinct CDR3 sequences, 9% to 10% appearing once. V was trimmed by 7 bases and J by 1 base, leaving 14 bases between them. Germline V gene data show CDR1 as SQVTM and CDR2 as ANQGSEA. The CDR3 covers 13 residues. The sample was also linked to a second study, of yellow fever vaccine responses in identical twins.

The chain uses TRBV29-1 and TRBJ2-7, with D possibly being TRBD1 (6 bases). The sequencing sample was made of PBMCs. The sequence was obtained from a woman younger than 30 in good health. CDR3 residues: CSAGRGGSYEQYF. CDR3 nucleotides: TGCAGCGCTGGCAGGGGTGGGTCCTACGAGCAGTACTTC.